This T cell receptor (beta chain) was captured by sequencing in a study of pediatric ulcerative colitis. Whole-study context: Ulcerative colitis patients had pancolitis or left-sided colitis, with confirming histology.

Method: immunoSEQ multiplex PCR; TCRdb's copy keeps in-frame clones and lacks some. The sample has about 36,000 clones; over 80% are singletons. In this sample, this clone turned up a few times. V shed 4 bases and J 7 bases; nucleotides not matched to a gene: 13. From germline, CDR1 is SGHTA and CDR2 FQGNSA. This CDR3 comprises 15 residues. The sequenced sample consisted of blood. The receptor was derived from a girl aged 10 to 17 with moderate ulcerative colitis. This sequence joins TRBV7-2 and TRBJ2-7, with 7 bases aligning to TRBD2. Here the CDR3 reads CASSSGGSWATEQYF. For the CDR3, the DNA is TGTGCCAGCAGCTCGGGGGGTAGCTGGGCTACGGAGCAGTACTTC.